This T cell receptor beta chain is drawn from a study of cytomegalovirus exposure and HLA in healthy donors. The PCR contained 60 Vbeta and 13 Jbeta primers. Per the study methods: A follow-up analysis tallied tens of millions of unique TCR beta chains, roughly 10 million shared. Clones were sequenced by immunoSEQ multiplex PCR, and TCRdb holds only the in-frame ones, with some missing. Clonal size and the V and J genes are those of that table, whereas D and trimming came from the DNA. This sample has around 78,000 clones, with around 82% found just once. This clone was seen only a few times. Its antigen remains unknown. V lost 4 bases, J lost 10 bases, and 13 bases lay in between. Germline V gene sequence: CDR1 MNHEY, CDR2 SVGAGI. The CDR3 consists of 12 residues. Study-wide results and limits: Per a prior analysis, the majority of TCR beta V segments were productive roughly 90% or roughly 30% of the time.

This TCR came from a male donor in good health and CMV-seronegative. V gene TRBV6-5 combines with J gene TRBJ1-1; D gene unclear. The sequenced sample was PBMCs. The CDR3 DNA reads TGTGCCAGCAGTTCCCGGGTGGAGGCAGCTTTCTTT. It codes for CASSSRVEAAFF.